One T cell receptor (beta chain) is described in this entry. Germline V CDR1 and CDR2: MGHRA, YSYEKL. V was trimmed by 1 base and J by 8 bases, leaving 11 bases between them. This CDR3 comprises 13 residues. Together with a sample-barcoded 5' primer, a J-beta primer mix was included in a second PCR lasting roughly 6 to 12 cycles. TCRdb independently ran MiXCR on the 5' RACE reads; one entry per CDR3 protein. Of about 830,000 distinct CDR3 sequences listed, 55% to 75% are singletons. This entry comes from a study of blood T cells in healthy people across ages. There were healthy Caucasian individuals from Russia, aged roughly 6 to 95, serving as donors. RNA extraction gave at least 5 micrograms of total RNA per sample.

Sequenced: blood. The origin of this receptor is a young man in good health. The gene calls are TRBV4-1 and TRBJ1-2, with D perhaps matching TRBD1 (5 bases). CDR3 residues: CASSQGTNWGYTF. The CDR3 DNA sequence: TGCGCCAGCAGCCAAGGGACAAACTGGGGCTACACCTTC.